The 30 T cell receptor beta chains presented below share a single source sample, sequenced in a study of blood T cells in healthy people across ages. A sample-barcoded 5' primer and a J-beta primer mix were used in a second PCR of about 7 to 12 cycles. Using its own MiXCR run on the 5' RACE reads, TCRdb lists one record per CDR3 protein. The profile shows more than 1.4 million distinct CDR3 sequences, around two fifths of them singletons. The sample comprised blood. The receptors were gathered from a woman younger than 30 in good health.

Written as DNA, the CDR3 is TGTGCCAGCAGCTTAGATCTAACAGACTATGGCTACACCTTC. This sequence encodes CASSLDLTDYGYTF. The chain uses TRBV11-2 and TRBJ1-2; no definite D call. V gave up 0 bases and J gave up 3 bases, with 8 bases separating them. Germline CDR1 and CDR2: SGHAT and FQNNGV. CDR3 length: 14 amino acids. The whole variable domain, remainder taken from reference TRBV11-2 and TRBJ1-2, is EAGVAQSPRYKIIEKRQSVAFWCNPISGHATLYWYQQILGQGPKLLIQFQNNGVVDDSQLPKDRFSAERLKGVDSTLKIQPAKLEDSAVYLCASSLDLTDYGYTFGSGTRLTVV.

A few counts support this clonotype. Written as DNA, the CDR3 is TGTGCCAGCAGAGGACAGCTCCTAAACACTGAAGCTTTCTTT. Amino acids: CASRGQLLNTEAFF. The gene calls are TRBV11-2 and TRBJ1-1; tentatively, D is TRBD1 (6 bases). This CDR3 has 14 residues. V was clipped by 6 bases and J by 2 bases, with 13 bases between them. Per the germline V gene, CDR1 is SGHAT and CDR2 is FQNNGV.

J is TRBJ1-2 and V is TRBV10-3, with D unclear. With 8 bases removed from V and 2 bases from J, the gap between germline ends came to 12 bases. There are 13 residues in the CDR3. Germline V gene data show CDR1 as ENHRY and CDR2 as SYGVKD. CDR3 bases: TGTGCCATCGCCCCGGGAGAAAACTATGGCTACACCTTC. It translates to CAIAPGENYGYTF.

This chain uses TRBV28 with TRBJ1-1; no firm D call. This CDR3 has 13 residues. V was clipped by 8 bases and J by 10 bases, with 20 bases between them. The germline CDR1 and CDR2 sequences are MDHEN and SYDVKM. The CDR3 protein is CASRRPPGTPAFF. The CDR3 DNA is TGTGCCAGCCGTAGGCCGCCGGGTACCCCAGCTTTCTTT.

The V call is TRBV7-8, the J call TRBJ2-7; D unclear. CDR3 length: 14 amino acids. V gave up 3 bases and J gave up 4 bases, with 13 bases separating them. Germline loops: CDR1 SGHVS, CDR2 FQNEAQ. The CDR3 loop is CASSFFGSPYEQYF. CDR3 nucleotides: TGTGCCAGCAGCTTCTTCGGGTCACCTTACGAGCAGTACTTC.

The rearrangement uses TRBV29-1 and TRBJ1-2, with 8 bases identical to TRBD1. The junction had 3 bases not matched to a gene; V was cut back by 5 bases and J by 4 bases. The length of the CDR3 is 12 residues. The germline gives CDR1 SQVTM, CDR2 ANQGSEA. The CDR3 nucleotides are TGCAGCGTTAATACAGGGGGCTATGGCTACACCTTC. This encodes CSVNTGGYGYTF.

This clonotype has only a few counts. CDR3 sequence: CAAAPGQGQNEKLFF. The CDR3, as DNA: TGTGCCGCCGCGCCGGGACAGGGACAAAATGAAAAACTGTTTTTT. V usage is TRBV10-3 and J usage is TRBJ1-4; 9 bases match TRBD1. The CDR3 extends over 15 amino acids. V was clipped by 11 bases and J by 5 bases; unmatched bases: 12. CDR1 is ENHRY, CDR2 SYGVKD, per germline.

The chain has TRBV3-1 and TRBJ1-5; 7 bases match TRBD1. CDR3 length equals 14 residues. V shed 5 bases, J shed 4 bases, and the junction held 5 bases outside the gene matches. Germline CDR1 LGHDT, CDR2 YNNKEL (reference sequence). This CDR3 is CASSKAGGNQPQHF. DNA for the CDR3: TGTGCCAGCAGCAAAGCAGGGGGGAATCAGCCCCAGCATTTT.

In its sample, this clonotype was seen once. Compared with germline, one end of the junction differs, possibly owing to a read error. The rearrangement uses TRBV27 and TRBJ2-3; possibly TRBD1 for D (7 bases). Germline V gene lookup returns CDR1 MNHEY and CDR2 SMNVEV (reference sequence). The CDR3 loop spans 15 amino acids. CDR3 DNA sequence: TGTGCCAGCAGCTTATCAGGGGGGCGCGCAGATACGCAGTATTTT. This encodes CASSLSGGRADTQYF.

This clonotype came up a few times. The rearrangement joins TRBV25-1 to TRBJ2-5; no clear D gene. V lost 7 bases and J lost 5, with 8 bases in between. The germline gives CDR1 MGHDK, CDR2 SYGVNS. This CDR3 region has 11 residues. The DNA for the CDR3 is TGTGCCAGCATACCCAAGGAGACCCAGTACTTC. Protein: CASIPKETQYF. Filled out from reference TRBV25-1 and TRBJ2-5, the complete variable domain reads EADIYQTPRYLVIGTGKKITLECSQTMGHDKMYWYQQDPGMELHLIHYSYGVNSTEKGDLSSESTVSRIRTEHFPLTLESARPSHTSQYLCASIPKETQYFGPGTRLLVL.

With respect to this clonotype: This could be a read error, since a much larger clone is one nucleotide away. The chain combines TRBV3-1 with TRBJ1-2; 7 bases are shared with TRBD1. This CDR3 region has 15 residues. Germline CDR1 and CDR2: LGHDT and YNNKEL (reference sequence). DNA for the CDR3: TGTGCCAGCAGACAAGGGACAGCGAGAAACTATGGCCACACCTTC. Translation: CASRQGTARNYGHTF.

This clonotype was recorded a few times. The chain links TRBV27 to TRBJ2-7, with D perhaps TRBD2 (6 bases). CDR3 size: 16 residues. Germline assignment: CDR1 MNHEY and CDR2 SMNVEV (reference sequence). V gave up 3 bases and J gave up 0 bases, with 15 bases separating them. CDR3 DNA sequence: TGTGCCAGCAGTTTTGGCGGGACCATCCCCTCCTACGAGCAGTACTTC. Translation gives CASSFGGTIPSYEQYF.

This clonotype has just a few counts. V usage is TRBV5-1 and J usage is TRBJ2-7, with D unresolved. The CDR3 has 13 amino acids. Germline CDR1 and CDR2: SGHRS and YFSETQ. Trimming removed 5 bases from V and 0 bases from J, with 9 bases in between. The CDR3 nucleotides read TGCGCCAGCAGGCCCGACAACTCCTACGAGCAGTACTTC. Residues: CASRPDNSYEQYF. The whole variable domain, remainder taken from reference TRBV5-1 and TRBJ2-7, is KAGVTQTPRYLIKTRGQQVTLSCSPISGHRSVSWYQQTPGQGLQFLFEYFSETQRNKGNFPGRFSGRQFSNSRSEMNVSTLELGDSALYLCASRPDNSYEQYFGPGTRLTVT.

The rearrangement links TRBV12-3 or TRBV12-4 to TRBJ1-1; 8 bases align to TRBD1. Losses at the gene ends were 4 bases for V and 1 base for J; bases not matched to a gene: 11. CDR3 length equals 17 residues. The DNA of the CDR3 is TGTGCCAGCAGTTCCTTAACAGGGGGGAGGGGGAACACTGAAGCTTTCTTT. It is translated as CASSSLTGGRGNTEAFF.

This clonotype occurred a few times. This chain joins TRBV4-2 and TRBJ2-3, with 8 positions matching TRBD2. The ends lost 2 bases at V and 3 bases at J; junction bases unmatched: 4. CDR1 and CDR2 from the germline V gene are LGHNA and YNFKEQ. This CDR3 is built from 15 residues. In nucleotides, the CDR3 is TGTGCCAGCAGCCAACGGGAGGGCCTGACAGATACGCAGTATTTT. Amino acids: CASSQREGLTDTQYF.

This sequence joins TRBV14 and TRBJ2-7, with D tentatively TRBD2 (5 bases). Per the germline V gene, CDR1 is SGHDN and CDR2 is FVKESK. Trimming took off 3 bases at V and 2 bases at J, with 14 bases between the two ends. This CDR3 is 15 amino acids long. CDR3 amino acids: CASSHNEGWTYEQYF. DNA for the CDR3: TGTGCCAGCAGCCATAACGAGGGTTGGACCTACGAGCAGTACTTC.

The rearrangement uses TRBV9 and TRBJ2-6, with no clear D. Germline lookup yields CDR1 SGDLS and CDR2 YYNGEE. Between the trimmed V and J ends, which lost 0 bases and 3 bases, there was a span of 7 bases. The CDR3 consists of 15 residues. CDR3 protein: CASSVGGGGANVLTF. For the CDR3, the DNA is TGTGCCAGCAGCGTAGGAGGTGGTGGGGCCAACGTCCTGACTTTC.

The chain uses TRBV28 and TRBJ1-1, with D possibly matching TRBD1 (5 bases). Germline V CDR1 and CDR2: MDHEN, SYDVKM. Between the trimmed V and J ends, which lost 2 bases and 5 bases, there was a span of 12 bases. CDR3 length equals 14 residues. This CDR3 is CASSLMGGRTEAFF. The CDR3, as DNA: TGTGCCAGCAGTTTAATGGGGGGTCGAACTGAAGCTTTCTTT.

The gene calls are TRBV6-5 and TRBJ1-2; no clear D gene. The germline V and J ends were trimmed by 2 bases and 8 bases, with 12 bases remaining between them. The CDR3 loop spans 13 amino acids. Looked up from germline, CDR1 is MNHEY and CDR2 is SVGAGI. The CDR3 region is CASSYGLGGGYTF. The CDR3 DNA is TGTGCCAGCAGTTACGGGTTAGGTGGGGGCTACACCTTC.

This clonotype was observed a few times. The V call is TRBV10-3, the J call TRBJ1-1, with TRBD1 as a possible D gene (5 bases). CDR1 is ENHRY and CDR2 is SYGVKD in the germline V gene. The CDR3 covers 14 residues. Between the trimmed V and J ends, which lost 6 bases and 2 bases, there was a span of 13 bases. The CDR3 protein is CAIRETEANTEAFF. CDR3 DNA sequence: TGTGCCATCAGGGAGACAGAGGCCAACACTGAAGCTTTCTTT.

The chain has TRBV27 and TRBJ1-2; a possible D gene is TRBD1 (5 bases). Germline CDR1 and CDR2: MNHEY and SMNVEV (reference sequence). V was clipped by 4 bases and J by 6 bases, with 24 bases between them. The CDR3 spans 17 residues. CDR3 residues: CASSSYPGTASRDGYTF. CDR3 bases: TGTGCCAGCAGTTCTTACCCCGGGACGGCATCTCGAGATGGCTACACCTTC.

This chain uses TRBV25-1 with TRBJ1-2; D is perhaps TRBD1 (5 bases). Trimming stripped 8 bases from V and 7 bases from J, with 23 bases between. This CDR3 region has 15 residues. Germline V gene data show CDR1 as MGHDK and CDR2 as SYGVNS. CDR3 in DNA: TGTGCCAGCTCCCAAACCGGGGACGGCAGGGCTGGCTACACCTTC. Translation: CASSQTGDGRAGYTF.

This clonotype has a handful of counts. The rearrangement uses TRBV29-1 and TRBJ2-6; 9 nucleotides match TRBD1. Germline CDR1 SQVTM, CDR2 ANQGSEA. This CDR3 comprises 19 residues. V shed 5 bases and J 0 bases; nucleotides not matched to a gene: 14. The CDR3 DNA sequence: TGCAGCGTTAGGTTCCGGTCGGGACAGGGTCCCTCTGGGGCCAACGTCCTGACTTTC. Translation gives CSVRFRSGQGPSGANVLTF.

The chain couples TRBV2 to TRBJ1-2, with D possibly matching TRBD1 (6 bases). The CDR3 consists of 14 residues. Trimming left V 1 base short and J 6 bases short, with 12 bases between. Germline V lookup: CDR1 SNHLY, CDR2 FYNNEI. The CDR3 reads CASSEVGPGDGYTF. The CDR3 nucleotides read TGTGCCAGCAGTGAAGTGGGTCCAGGGGATGGCTACACCTTC.

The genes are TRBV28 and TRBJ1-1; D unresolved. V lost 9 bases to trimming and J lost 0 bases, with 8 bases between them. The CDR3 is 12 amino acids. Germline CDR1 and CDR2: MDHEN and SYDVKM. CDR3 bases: TGTGCCAGTTTTACCTTGAACACTGAAGCTTTCTTT. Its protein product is CASFTLNTEAFF.

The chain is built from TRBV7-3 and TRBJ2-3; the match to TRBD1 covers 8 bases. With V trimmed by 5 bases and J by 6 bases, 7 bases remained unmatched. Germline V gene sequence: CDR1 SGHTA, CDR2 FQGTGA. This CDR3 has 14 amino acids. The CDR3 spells CASSPGQVGDTQYF. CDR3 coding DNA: TGTGCCAGCAGCCCGGGACAGGTGGGGGATACGCAGTATTTT.

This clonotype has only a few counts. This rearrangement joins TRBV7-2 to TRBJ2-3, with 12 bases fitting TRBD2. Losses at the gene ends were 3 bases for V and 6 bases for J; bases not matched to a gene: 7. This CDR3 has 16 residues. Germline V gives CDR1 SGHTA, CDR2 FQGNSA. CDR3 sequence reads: CASSFGLAGPPDTQYF. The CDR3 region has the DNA TGTGCCAGCAGCTTCGGACTAGCGGGACCCCCGGATACGCAGTATTTT.

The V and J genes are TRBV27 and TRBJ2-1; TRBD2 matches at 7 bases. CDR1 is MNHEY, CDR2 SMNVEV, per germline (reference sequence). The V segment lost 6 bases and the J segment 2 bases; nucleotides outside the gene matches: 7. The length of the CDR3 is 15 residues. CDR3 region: CASSDRGVTYNEQFF. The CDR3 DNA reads TGTGCCAGCAGCGACCGGGGGGTCACCTACAATGAGCAGTTCTTC.

The CDR3 loop reads CASSEHTDNQPQHF. In nucleotides, the CDR3 is TGTGCCAGCAGTGAACACACCGACAATCAGCCCCAGCATTTT. The genes are TRBV2 and TRBJ1-5; D is ambiguous. V dropped 2 bases and J dropped 3 bases, with 8 bases sitting between them. Germline loops: CDR1 SNHLY, CDR2 FYNNEI. This CDR3 spans 14 amino acids.

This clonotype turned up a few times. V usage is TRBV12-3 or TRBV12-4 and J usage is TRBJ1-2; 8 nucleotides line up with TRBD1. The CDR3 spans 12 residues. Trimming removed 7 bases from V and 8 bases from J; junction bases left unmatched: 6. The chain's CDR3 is CASTAGGSGYTF. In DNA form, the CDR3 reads TGTGCCAGCACCGCAGGGGGCTCCGGCTACACCTTC.